Described below is a single T cell receptor beta chain sequence and its context. Its antigen is unknown. Base quality data are lacking; no much larger clone is found one base away. As encoded in the germline V gene, CDR1 is SGHVS while CDR2 is FQNEAQ. Clipping removes 3 bases from V and 1 base from J, with 0 as the unmatched junction base count. There are 15 amino acids in the CDR3, from cysteine to phenylalanine inclusive. This entry keeps only the CDR3 DNA: 45 bases, framed from base 1. This entry comes from a study of T cell changes during pregnancy in multiple sclerosis (dated by TCRdb to the late 2010s). Notes on the research overall: Changes in the T cell repertoire over the course of pregnancy were examined in this study in women with multiple sclerosis.

Library preparation employed the immunoSEQ multiplex PCR assay. TCRdb stores this immuneACCESS table with in-frame sequences only. Part of the clones is absent; in the studies checked, under half of the shortfall reflects unresolved V genes, and no reason is known for the rest. The sample includes tens of thousands of clones, with roughly 88% observed a single time. The ten largest clones take up 9.5% of the sample. The sequence links TRBV7-8 to TRBJ2-7; a stretch of 13 junction bases matches TRBD2. The clonotype originates from a female donor in good health, enrolled as a control in a pregnancy study. Source: peripheral blood, taken after pregnancy. At the DNA level, the sequence is TGTGCCAGCAGCTTGACTAGCGGGAGGTCCTACGAGCAGTACTTC. Its protein reads: CASSLTSGRSYEQYF.